The clone carrying this T cell receptor (beta chain) showed up just a few times. The antigen is undetermined. Breast cancer patients provided tissue from their axillary draining lymph nodes. The data are from a study of breast tumors, draining lymph nodes, adjacent tissues. Findings and caveats of the study: The lymph node origin of tumor T cells was framed as consistent with a hypothesis, not demonstrated.

TCRdb re-derived calls from the multiplex PCR reads in MiXCR, one entry per CDR3 protein. Of some 140,000 distinct CDR3 sequences in the sample, approximately 22% are singletons; the top ten hold roughly 2%. Specimen: axillary lymph node tissue. This sequence originates from a female donor with breast cancer. Some clones in this sample may be carry-over from other donors' samples.

Written as DNA, the CDR3 is TGTGCCAGCAATCCAATGGGGGGATCCCGAGGGTTTGGCTACACCTTC. Translation gives CASNPMGGSRGFGYTF. The genes are TRBV28 and TRBJ1-2; perhaps TRBD1 as D (5 bases). V was pared by 7 bases and J by 7 bases, with 25 bases between. This CDR3 is 16 amino acids long. Germline CDR1 is MDHEN and CDR2 is SYDVKM.